This T cell receptor (beta chain) was documented in a study of PD-1 blockade in classical Hodgkin lymphoma (TCRdb year 2020). Looking at the study overall: Nivolumab dosing was 3 mg/kg intravenously every 2 weeks, continuing until either disease progression or unacceptable toxicity. The study used TCR beta sequencing and CyTOF to define a peripheral blood immune signature of response to PD-1 blockade in classical Hodgkin lymphoma. General conclusions and limits of the study: The study was limited to a single clinical trial cohort, and causes of repertoire differences, possibly disease activity or prior therapy, remained undefined. Diversity was lower in patients who began nivolumab less than 1 year after ASCT, so these patients were left out of later analyses to avoid confounding by immune reconstitution. Newly diagnosed patients were reported to have lower baseline TCR diversity than healthy donors, and relapsed/refractory patients were reported to have lower baseline TCR diversity still. CD4+ but not CD8+ TCR diversity rose significantly by C4D1 (p=0.0027 vs p=0.16), most apparent in complete responders (p=0.02). Baseline diversity similar to that of newly diagnosed patients was observed in trial patients achieving complete response, whereas significantly lower diversity was observed in partial responders and progressors.

The CDR3 covers 15 residues, taking in both the cysteine and the phenylalanine. The CDR3 DNA has 45 bases and is translated from base 1. V is shortened by 0 bases, J by 0 bases, and the region joining them spans 11 bases. CDR1 and CDR2 are read off the germline V gene (reference sequence) as GTSNPN and SVGIG. Points on this clone: It has no known antigen specificity. No base quality values were provided; no much bigger clone lies one nucleotide off.

Genomic DNA was isolated using the Qiagen DNeasy kit from unsorted PBMCs as well as from negatively selected CD4+ and CD8+ fractions. Amplification of TCR beta CDR3 regions was done by immunoSEQ multiplex PCR with primers that anneal to V and J segments. A synthetic immune receptor repertoire was used to minimize amplification bias, and any remaining bias was removed computationally after sequencing. Per the source publication's procedure: Repertoire diversity was quantified as the Shannon entropy index using custom Python scripts. Unsorted, CD4+ and CD8+ repertoires were examined separately, except in combined analyses, for which CD4+ and CD8+ sequences were merged in silico. A clone counted as expanded when the clone's frequency after treatment rose at least 2-fold relative to C1D1, and clones undetected at baseline were given a pseudocount of 0.5. Singleton clones were defined as clones with 0 or 1 copy at C1D1, and non-singleton clones were defined as clones with 2 or more copies. Clones expanded in unsorted samples were annotated as CD4+, CD8+ or unknown by matching protein sequences in sorted samples from the same patient. Wilcoxon tests on paired samples were used to test diversity changes from C1D1 to C4D1. Sourced from immuneACCESS, this table was stored by TCRdb with only in-frame sequences that have V and J called. A share of the clones is absent; for the studies checked, an unresolved V gene accounts for under half, and the remainder has no known explanation. From that table come the V and J calls and clone size; the DNA was used to work out D and trimming. This sample holds some 27,000 clones; 80% to 90% were observed only once. About 0.64% of the sample rests with the top ten.

The time point label of this sample denotes: cycle 4 day 1 (C4D1), after about 6 weeks of nivolumab. Every trial patient had relapsed after autologous stem cell transplantation, and cohorts A, B and C differed in prior brentuximab vedotin exposure. Magnetic negative selection with a Miltenyi CD4+ T cell isolation kit was used to purify CD4+ T cells from thawed PBMCs. The trial cohort comprised some 60 patients with relapsed/refractory classical Hodgkin lymphoma whose best overall responses were complete response, partial response or progressive disease. In the multi-cohort phase II CheckMate 205 trial, trial patients received single-agent nivolumab. An independent review committee assessed best overall response by applying the 2007 International Working Group response criteria. Trial PBMCs were obtained immediately prior to nivolumab initiation (C1D1) and on therapy at cycle 2 day 1 and cycle 4 day 1. Peripheral blood was collected in 8 mL Vacutainer Cell Preparation Tubes, from which PBMCs were isolated by centrifugation and then cryopreserved. Purified CD4+ and CD8+ fractions were generated only in cases for which an additional PBMC sample was available. Magnetically labelled cells were depleted on LS columns in a quadroMACS separator, and the flow-through was collected as the purified fraction.

The source was CD4+ T cells from blood, collected before the fourth cycle of nivolumab. The V and J genes are TRBV30 and TRBJ1-2; the D gene is possibly TRBD1, with 5 bases matching. This TCR was sampled from a human donor with classical Hodgkin lymphoma. The nucleotide sequence is TGTGCCTGGAGTGTAAGCAGGGCAGCTAACTATGGCTACACCTTC. Its protein is CAWSVSRAANYGYTF. Joined to the reference TRBV30 and TRBJ1-2 proteins, this CDR3 gives the full variable domain: SQTIHQWPATLVQPVGSPLSLECTVEGTSNPNLYWYRQAAGRGLQLLFYSVGIGQISSEVPQNLSASRPQDRQFILSSKKLLLSDSGFYLCAWSVSRAANYGYTFGSGTRLTVV.